Described below is a single T cell receptor (beta chain) sequence and its context. Antigen unknown. Germline CDR1 reads SGHVS; CDR2 reads FQNEAQ. With 1 base removed from V and 5 bases from J, the gap between germline ends came to 15 bases. CDR3 size: 16 residues. These data belong to a study of blood T cells in healthy people across ages. The authors ran a second PCR of about 6 to 12 cycles using a sample-barcoded 5' primer and a J-beta primer mix. MiXCR was run by TCRdb on the 5' RACE reads, yielding one entry per CDR3 protein. The sample holds 630,000 or so distinct CDR3 sequences, about 32% seen once. Study outcomes and limitations: From one million sequenced T cells, diversity estimates were lower bounds.

This receptor was obtained from a woman aged 80 or over in good health. This sequence joins TRBV7-8 and TRBJ2-1; D is uncertain. Sequenced material: blood. CDR3 loop: CASSLGPGRSNNEQFF. The CDR3 nucleotides are TGTGCCAGCAGCTTAGGGCCCGGGCGGTCTAACAATGAGCAGTTCTTC.